The rows below give T cell receptor beta chains drawn from one sample of a study of T cells in Graves' hyperthyroidism and ophthalmopathy. TCRdb re-analysed the multiplex PCR reads in MiXCR, keeping a single row per CDR3 protein. The top ten clones hold more than 7% of a sample with 650,000 to 800,000 distinct CDR3 sequences, about 45% of them seen once. What was sequenced was peripheral blood or thyroid tissue (not recorded which). All receptors derive from an adult man with Graves' disease, either hyperthyroidism or ophthalmopathy (not recorded which). The CDR3 runs from the conserved cysteine through the conserved F or W. Fields, in order: CDR3 length, D gene, J gene, clone size, V gene, CDR3 protein, CDR3 DNA. D genes are given only for firm matches. Clone size is shown for a subset of rows, as once, few, many or a class of expanded clone.

cdr3_length: 15; d_call: NA; j_call: TRBJ1-3; clone_size: few; v_call: TRBV5-1; cdr3_aa: CASSLRANSGNTIYF; cdr3_nt: TGCGCCAGCAGCTTGAGGGCAAACTCTGGAAACACCATATATTTT
cdr3_length: 13; d_call: NA; j_call: TRBJ1-4; clone_size: NA; v_call: TRBV2; cdr3_aa: CASSALYTEKLLF; cdr3_nt: TGTGCCAGCAGTGCCCTCTACACTGAAAAACTGCTTTTT
cdr3_length: 17; d_call: NA; j_call: TRBJ1-1; clone_size: NA; v_call: TRBV7-9; cdr3_aa: CASSLSRAVEQKTEAFF; cdr3_nt: TGTGCCAGCAGCTTATCCAGGGCCGTTGAACAAAAGACTGAAGCTTTCTTT
cdr3_length: 16; d_call: TRBD1; j_call: TRBJ1-5; clone_size: NA; v_call: TRBV20-1; cdr3_aa: CSARRPGTGVNQPQHF; cdr3_nt: TGCAGTGCTAGGCGGCCAGGGACAGGGGTCAATCAGCCCCAGCATTTT
cdr3_length: 13; d_call: TRBD1; j_call: TRBJ2-7; clone_size: NA; v_call: TRBV20-1; cdr3_aa: CSARSDRVSEQYF; cdr3_nt: TGCAGTGCTAGGAGTGACAGGGTATCCGAGCAGTACTTC
cdr3_length: 15; d_call: TRBD2; j_call: TRBJ2-7; clone_size: NA; v_call: TRBV29-1; cdr3_aa: CSVSGTSGTSYEQYF; cdr3_nt: TGCAGCGTTTCTGGGACTAGCGGGACATCCTACGAGCAGTACTTC
cdr3_length: 12; d_call: NA; j_call: TRBJ1-5; clone_size: many; v_call: TRBV2; cdr3_aa: CASTQVGQPQHF; cdr3_nt: TGTGCCAGCACCCAAGTCGGTCAGCCCCAGCATTTT
cdr3_length: 12; d_call: TRBD1; j_call: TRBJ2-7; clone_size: NA; v_call: TRBV20-1; cdr3_aa: CSADREGYEQYF; cdr3_nt: TGCAGTGCTGACAGGGAAGGCTACGAGCAGTACTTC
cdr3_length: 14; d_call: NA; j_call: TRBJ2-7; clone_size: few; v_call: TRBV5-1; cdr3_aa: CASSLPSPAYEQYF; cdr3_nt: TGCGCCAGCAGCTTGCCCTCGCCCGCCTACGAGCAGTACTTC
cdr3_length: 14; d_call: NA; j_call: TRBJ2-7; clone_size: few; v_call: TRBV20-1; cdr3_aa: CSARGRVGAYEQYF; cdr3_nt: TGCAGTGCTAGAGGGCGGGTTGGGGCCTACGAGCAGTACTTC
cdr3_length: 16; d_call: NA; j_call: TRBJ2-7; clone_size: NA; v_call: TRBV7-9; cdr3_aa: CASRQTDSALLDEQYF; cdr3_nt: TGTGCCAGCCGCCAGACAGACAGTGCGCTTTTGGACGAGCAGTACTTC
cdr3_length: 15; d_call: TRBD1; j_call: TRBJ2-7; clone_size: few; v_call: TRBV7-2; cdr3_aa: CASSSVRQGGGEQYF; cdr3_nt: TGTGCCAGCAGTTCCGTGCGACAGGGGGGCGGCGAGCAGTACTTC
cdr3_length: 14; d_call: NA; j_call: TRBJ2-7; clone_size: few; v_call: TRBV20-1; cdr3_aa: CSASASGVWYEQYF; cdr3_nt: TGCAGTGCTAGTGCGTCTGGGGTATGGTACGAGCAGTACTTC
cdr3_length: 13; d_call: TRBD1; j_call: TRBJ1-2; clone_size: NA; v_call: TRBV12-3/TRBV12-4; cdr3_aa: CASSRDRDLGYTF; cdr3_nt: TGTGCCAGCAGCCGAGACAGGGATCTCGGCTACACCTTC
cdr3_length: 14; d_call: NA; j_call: TRBJ2-7; clone_size: many; v_call: TRBV15; cdr3_aa: CATSRGTGSYEQYF; cdr3_nt: TGTGCCACCAGCAGAGGAACAGGCTCCTACGAGCAGTACTTC
cdr3_length: 14; d_call: NA; j_call: TRBJ1-2; clone_size: NA; v_call: TRBV7-9; cdr3_aa: CASSLAGVMDGYTF; cdr3_nt: TGTGCCAGCAGCTTGGCTGGGGTTATGGATGGCTACACCTTC
cdr3_length: 14; d_call: NA; j_call: TRBJ1-6; clone_size: many; v_call: TRBV7-2; cdr3_aa: CASSLGSYNSPLHF; cdr3_nt: TGTGCCAGCAGCCTCGGCTCCTATAATTCACCCCTCCACTTT
cdr3_length: 15; d_call: TRBD1; j_call: TRBJ1-2; clone_size: many; v_call: TRBV24-1; cdr3_aa: CATSDPRDRGKGYTF; cdr3_nt: TGTGCCACCAGTGATCCACGGGACAGGGGGAAAGGCTACACCTTC
cdr3_length: 15; d_call: NA; j_call: TRBJ1-5; clone_size: many; v_call: TRBV7-8; cdr3_aa: CASSLAAANNQPQHF; cdr3_nt: TGTGCCAGCAGCTTAGCGGCAGCGAACAATCAGCCCCAGCATTTT
cdr3_length: 9; d_call: NA; j_call: TRBJ1-4; clone_size: NA; v_call: TRBV2; cdr3_aa: CASTKGLFF; cdr3_nt: TGTGCCAGCACTAAGGGGCTGTTTTTT
cdr3_length: 14; d_call: TRBD2; j_call: TRBJ2-5; clone_size: few; v_call: TRBV5-4; cdr3_aa: CASSQRGGQETQYF; cdr3_nt: TGTGCCAGCAGCCAACGGGGGGGGCAAGAGACCCAGTACTTC
cdr3_length: 16; d_call: NA; j_call: TRBJ1-4; clone_size: NA; v_call: TRBV14; cdr3_aa: CASSPEIGPTNEKLFF; cdr3_nt: TGTGCCAGCAGCCCAGAGATCGGTCCAACTAATGAAAAACTGTTTTTT
cdr3_length: 13; d_call: NA; j_call: TRBJ1-1; clone_size: few; v_call: TRBV12-3/TRBV12-4; cdr3_aa: CASLAGGNTEAFF; cdr3_nt: TGTGCCAGTCTGGCAGGCGGGAACACTGAAGCTTTCTTT
cdr3_length: 15; d_call: TRBD1; j_call: TRBJ2-7; clone_size: NA; v_call: TRBV7-3; cdr3_aa: CASSRGTGNPYEQYF; cdr3_nt: TGTGCCAGCAGTCGCGGGACAGGGAACCCCTACGAGCAGTACTTC
cdr3_length: 16; d_call: TRBD1; j_call: TRBJ2-7; clone_size: NA; v_call: TRBV6-5; cdr3_aa: CASSYGSWDRSYEQYF; cdr3_nt: TGTGCCAGCAGTTACGGGTCTTGGGACAGATCCTACGAGCAGTACTTC
cdr3_length: 15; d_call: NA; j_call: TRBJ1-5; clone_size: NA; v_call: TRBV2; cdr3_aa: CASSDLTGKNQPQHF; cdr3_nt: TGTGCCAGCAGTGATCTAACAGGGAAAAATCAGCCCCAGCATTTT
cdr3_length: 15; d_call: NA; j_call: TRBJ1-1; clone_size: NA; v_call: TRBV2; cdr3_aa: CASNRDVPNTWEAFF; cdr3_nt: TGTGCCAGCAATCGGGACGTTCCGAACACTTGGGAAGCTTTCTTT
cdr3_length: 11; d_call: NA; j_call: TRBJ1-1; clone_size: few; v_call: TRBV7-9; cdr3_aa: CASSFLEGAFF; cdr3_nt: TGTGCCAGCAGCTTTTTGGAAGGCGCTTTCTTT
cdr3_length: 16; d_call: TRBD1; j_call: TRBJ1-5; clone_size: once; v_call: TRBV10-3; cdr3_aa: CASSGTGVYSNQPQHF; cdr3_nt: TGTGCCAGTTCCGGGACAGGGGTTTATAGCAATCAGCCCCAGCATTTT
cdr3_length: 11; d_call: NA; j_call: TRBJ1-2; clone_size: NA; v_call: TRBV29-1; cdr3_aa: CSGGGLYGYTF; cdr3_nt: TGCAGCGGGGGGGGGCTCTATGGCTACACCTTC
cdr3_length: 11; d_call: NA; j_call: TRBJ2-7; clone_size: NA; v_call: TRBV2; cdr3_aa: CASSESSAQDF; cdr3_nt: TGTGCCAGCAGTGAGAGCTCGGCGCAGGACTTC
cdr3_length: 16; d_call: NA; j_call: TRBJ2-5; clone_size: many; v_call: TRBV7-8; cdr3_aa: CASSLEGGPIRETQYF; cdr3_nt: TGTGCCAGCAGCTTAGAGGGCGGCCCTATCCGGGAGACCCAGTACTTC
cdr3_length: 16; d_call: NA; j_call: TRBJ2-2; clone_size: NA; v_call: TRBV5-1; cdr3_aa: CASSLRLIANTGELFF; cdr3_nt: TGCGCCAGCAGCTTGAGGCTGATAGCGAACACCGGGGAGCTGTTTTTT
cdr3_length: 13; d_call: TRBD1; j_call: TRBJ1-2; clone_size: NA; v_call: TRBV29-1; cdr3_aa: CSTGTGTNYGYTF; cdr3_nt: TGCAGCACCGGGACAGGGACTAACTATGGCTACACCTTC
cdr3_length: 13; d_call: NA; j_call: TRBJ2-5; clone_size: NA; v_call: TRBV12-3/TRBV12-4; cdr3_aa: CASGAGIKETQYF; cdr3_nt: TGTGCCAGTGGGGCCGGGATCAAAGAGACCCAGTACTTC
cdr3_length: 15; d_call: TRBD1; j_call: TRBJ1-6; clone_size: many; v_call: TRBV7-8; cdr3_aa: CASSLARQGLAPLHF; cdr3_nt: TGTGCCAGCAGCTTAGCTAGACAGGGTCTAGCACCCCTCCACTTT
cdr3_length: 17; d_call: NA; j_call: TRBJ2-6; clone_size: NA; v_call: TRBV11-2; cdr3_aa: CASSSRPQGTGANVLTF; cdr3_nt: TGTGCCAGCAGCAGCCGTCCACAGGGTACTGGGGCCAACGTCCTGACTTTC
cdr3_length: 13; d_call: TRBD1; j_call: TRBJ1-1; clone_size: many; v_call: TRBV29-1; cdr3_aa: CSVTTGGRTEAFF; cdr3_nt: TGCAGCGTCACGACAGGGGGCAGGACTGAAGCTTTCTTT
cdr3_length: 20; d_call: TRBD2; j_call: TRBJ2-6; clone_size: NA; v_call: TRBV10-3; cdr3_aa: CASSYLASGGLGSGANVLTF; cdr3_nt: TGTGCCAGCAGTTACCTGGCTAGCGGGGGGCTGGGCTCTGGGGCCAACGTCCTGACTTTC
cdr3_length: 13; d_call: NA; j_call: TRBJ2-7; clone_size: NA; v_call: TRBV20-1; cdr3_aa: CSARDPGQYEQYF; cdr3_nt: TGCAGTGCTAGAGATCCAGGACAGTACGAGCAGTACTTC
cdr3_length: 18; d_call: NA; j_call: TRBJ1-5; clone_size: NA; v_call: TRBV7-3; cdr3_aa: CASSFTPQAAAGNQPQHF; cdr3_nt: TGTGCCAGCAGCTTCACCCCCCAGGCGGCAGCGGGCAATCAGCCCCAGCATTTT
cdr3_length: 14; d_call: TRBD1; j_call: TRBJ1-2; clone_size: many; v_call: TRBV7-9; cdr3_aa: CASSFRTGGDGYTF; cdr3_nt: TGTGCCAGCAGCTTCAGGACAGGGGGCGATGGCTACACCTTC
cdr3_length: 16; d_call: TRBD1; j_call: TRBJ1-3; clone_size: few; v_call: TRBV7-8; cdr3_aa: CASSSPTGGTGNTIYF; cdr3_nt: TGTGCCAGCAGCTCCCCGACAGGGGGTACTGGAAACACCATATATTTT
cdr3_length: 19; d_call: TRBD1; j_call: TRBJ1-1; clone_size: NA; v_call: TRBV7-9; cdr3_aa: CASSLAPPDRGSEDTEAFF; cdr3_nt: TGTGCCAGCAGCTTAGCGCCACCGGACAGGGGGAGTGAGGACACTGAAGCTTTCTTT
cdr3_length: 16; d_call: TRBD1; j_call: TRBJ2-6; clone_size: few; v_call: TRBV5-4; cdr3_aa: CASSPRTGTGANVLTF; cdr3_nt: TGTGCCAGCAGCCCTCGGACAGGGACCGGGGCCAACGTCCTGACTTTC
cdr3_length: 13; d_call: TRBD1; j_call: TRBJ1-1; clone_size: NA; v_call: TRBV7-2; cdr3_aa: CASSLGGQDKAFF; cdr3_nt: TGTGCCAGCAGCTTAGGGGGACAGGATAAAGCTTTCTTT
cdr3_length: 15; d_call: NA; j_call: TRBJ1-6; clone_size: NA; v_call: TRBV19; cdr3_aa: CASSWSGSYNSPLHF; cdr3_nt: TGTGCCAGTAGTTGGTCCGGCTCCTATAATTCACCCCTCCACTTT
cdr3_length: 13; d_call: TRBD2; j_call: TRBJ2-5; clone_size: many; v_call: TRBV20-1; cdr3_aa: CSAALAGQETQYF; cdr3_nt: TGCAGTGCTGCCCTAGCGGGCCAAGAGACCCAGTACTTC
cdr3_length: 15; d_call: NA; j_call: TRBJ1-5; clone_size: NA; v_call: TRBV24-1; cdr3_aa: CATSDRRMGPQPQHF; cdr3_nt: TGTGCCACCAGTGATCGCCGGATGGGCCCTCAGCCCCAGCATTTT
cdr3_length: 15; d_call: NA; j_call: TRBJ1-2; clone_size: NA; v_call: TRBV11-1; cdr3_aa: CASSQVPGPYYGYTF; cdr3_nt: TGTGCCAGCAGTCAGGTTCCAGGGCCTTACTATGGCTACACCTTC
cdr3_length: 14; d_call: NA; j_call: TRBJ1-6; clone_size: NA; v_call: TRBV9; cdr3_aa: CASSAARPSSPLHF; cdr3_nt: TGTGCCAGCAGCGCCGCGAGACCGTCTTCACCCCTCCACTTT
cdr3_length: 13; d_call: NA; j_call: TRBJ1-1; clone_size: NA; v_call: TRBV13; cdr3_aa: CASSSGRITEAFF; cdr3_nt: TGTGCCAGCAGCTCCGGACGGATCACTGAAGCTTTCTTT
cdr3_length: 16; d_call: TRBD2; j_call: TRBJ2-5; clone_size: NA; v_call: TRBV2; cdr3_aa: CASSTSLAGGRETQYF; cdr3_nt: TGTGCCAGCAGCACCTCCCTAGCGGGAGGCCGAGAGACCCAGTACTTC
cdr3_length: 13; d_call: TRBD1; j_call: TRBJ1-1; clone_size: NA; v_call: TRBV13; cdr3_aa: CASSYYRGTEAFF; cdr3_nt: TGTGCCAGCAGCTACTACAGGGGCACTGAAGCTTTCTTT
cdr3_length: 12; d_call: TRBD1; j_call: TRBJ2-7; clone_size: many; v_call: TRBV10-3; cdr3_aa: CATATGQGFQYF; cdr3_nt: TGTGCCACCGCCACGGGACAGGGTTTTCAGTACTTC
cdr3_length: 18; d_call: TRBD2; j_call: TRBJ2-7; clone_size: NA; v_call: TRBV10-1; cdr3_aa: CASSESSLGLAGAYEQYF; cdr3_nt: TGCGCCAGCAGTGAGTCGAGTTTGGGACTAGCGGGAGCTTACGAGCAGTACTTC
cdr3_length: 14; d_call: TRBD2; j_call: TRBJ2-5; clone_size: NA; v_call: TRBV10-2; cdr3_aa: CASGERGRGVTQYF; cdr3_nt: TGCGCCAGCGGAGAGCGGGGCCGGGGGGTGACCCAGTACTTC
cdr3_length: 11; d_call: NA; j_call: TRBJ2-5; clone_size: many; v_call: TRBV29-1; cdr3_aa: CSVENRETQYF; cdr3_nt: TGCAGCGTTGAAAATAGAGAGACCCAGTACTTC
cdr3_length: 14; d_call: NA; j_call: TRBJ2-2; clone_size: few; v_call: TRBV6-6; cdr3_aa: CASSQLDSTGELFF; cdr3_nt: TGTGCCAGCAGCCAACTCGACAGCACCGGGGAGCTGTTTTTT